Listed below are T cell receptor beta chains from one sample, sequenced in a study of blood T cell repertoires in COVID-19. Libraries were prepared by immunoSEQ multiplex PCR; TCRdb keeps only in-frame clonotypes and omits some of them. The sample contains about 290,000 clones, approximately 88% of which appear only once. Sequenced sample: PBMCs or T cells enriched from blood (not recorded which). These receptors all stem from a middle-aged woman who had recovered from COVID-19. The conserved cysteine and the conserved F or W are not part of the CDR3 here. A D gene is named only where the DNA matches it firmly. Size is omitted from some rows. Given values are once, few, many or a class for expanded clones.

V	D	J	size	CDR3
TRBV6-5	TRBD1	TRBJ1-3	NA	ASSYTGTDSGNTIY
TRBV4-1	TRBD2	TRBJ2-4	once	ASSQVLAENIQY
TRBV10-3	TRBD2	TRBJ2-3	NA	AISLGTSGITSTDTQY
TRBV4-1	TRBD1	TRBJ1-2	NA	ASSQVGTATYGYT
TRBV4-1	NA	TRBJ1-2	NA	ASSQEGEGSVGGYT
TRBV27	TRBD2	TRBJ2-1	NA	ASSFLRLAGGSSYNEQF
TRBV7-3	NA	TRBJ2-2	once	ASSLGGRANTGELF
TRBV4-1	NA	TRBJ2-1	once	ASSQSRGGYNNEQF
TRBV19	TRBD1	TRBJ2-5	NA	ASSGTGQETQY
TRBV18	TRBD1	TRBJ1-2	NA	ASSPTGQGFYGYT
TRBV5-1	NA	TRBJ2-1	NA	ASSWGLESGEQF
TRBV27	NA	TRBJ2-7	NA	ASSSPSSDRGSYEQY
TRBV4-1	TRBD2	TRBJ2-3	NA	ASSLGTSGRHTDTQY
TRBV20-1	NA	TRBJ1-2	NA	SARGGYGYT
TRBV19	NA	TRBJ1-5	NA	ASSSGSHLYSNQPQH
TRBV6-5	NA	TRBJ1-1	NA	ASSLQGSNTEAF